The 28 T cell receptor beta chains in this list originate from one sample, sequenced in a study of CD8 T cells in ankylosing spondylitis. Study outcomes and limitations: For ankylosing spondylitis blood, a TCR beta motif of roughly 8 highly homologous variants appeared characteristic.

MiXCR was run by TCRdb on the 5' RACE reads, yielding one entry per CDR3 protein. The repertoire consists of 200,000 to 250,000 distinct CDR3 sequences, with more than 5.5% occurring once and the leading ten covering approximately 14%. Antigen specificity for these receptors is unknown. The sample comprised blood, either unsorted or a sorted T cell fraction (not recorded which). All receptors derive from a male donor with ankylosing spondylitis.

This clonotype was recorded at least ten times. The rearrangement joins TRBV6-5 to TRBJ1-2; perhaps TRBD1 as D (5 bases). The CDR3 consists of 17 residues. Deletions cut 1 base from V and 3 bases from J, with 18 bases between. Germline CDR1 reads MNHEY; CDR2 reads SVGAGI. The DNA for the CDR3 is TGTGCCAGCAGTTACTTTCCCGTGGGGGAAGAGGACTATGGCTACACCTTC. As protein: CASSYFPVGEEDYGYTF.

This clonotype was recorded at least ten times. The CDR3 loop reads CATSRPSPLNTEAFF. CDR3 nucleotide sequence: TGTGCCACCAGCAGACCATCCCCCTTGAACACTGAAGCTTTCTTT. The chain employs TRBV15 and TRBJ1-1; D gene uncertain. Germline V gene data show CDR1 as LNHNV and CDR2 as YYDKDF (reference sequence). V was trimmed by 2 bases and J by 0 bases, leaving 10 bases between them. CDR3 length: 15 amino acids. Full variable domain (missing parts from reference TRBV15 and TRBJ1-1): DAMVIQNPRYQVTQFGKPVTLSCSQTLNHNVMYWYQQKSSQAPKLLFHYYDKDFNNEADTPDNFQSRRPNTSFCFLDIRSPGLGDTAMYLCATSRPSPLNTEAFFGQGTRLTVV.

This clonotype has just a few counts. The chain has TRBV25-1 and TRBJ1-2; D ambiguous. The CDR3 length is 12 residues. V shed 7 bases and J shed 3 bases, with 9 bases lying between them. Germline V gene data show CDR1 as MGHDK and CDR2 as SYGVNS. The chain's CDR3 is CASKGGDYGYTF. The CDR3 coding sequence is TGTGCCAGCAAGGGCGGTGACTATGGCTACACCTTC.

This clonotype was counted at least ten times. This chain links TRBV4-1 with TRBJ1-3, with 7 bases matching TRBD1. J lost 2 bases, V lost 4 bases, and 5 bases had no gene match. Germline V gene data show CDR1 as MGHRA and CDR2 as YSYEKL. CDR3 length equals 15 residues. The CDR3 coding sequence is TGCGCCAGCAGCCCAGGGACAGTAACTGGAAACACCATATATTTT. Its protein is CASSPGTVTGNTIYF.

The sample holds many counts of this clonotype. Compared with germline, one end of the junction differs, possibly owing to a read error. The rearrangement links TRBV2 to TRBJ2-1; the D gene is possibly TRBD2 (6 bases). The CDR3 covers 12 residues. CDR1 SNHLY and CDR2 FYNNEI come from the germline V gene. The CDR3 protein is CASSEVPASGVF. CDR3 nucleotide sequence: TGTGCCAGCAGTGAAGTTCCGGCCTCGGGGGTCTTC.

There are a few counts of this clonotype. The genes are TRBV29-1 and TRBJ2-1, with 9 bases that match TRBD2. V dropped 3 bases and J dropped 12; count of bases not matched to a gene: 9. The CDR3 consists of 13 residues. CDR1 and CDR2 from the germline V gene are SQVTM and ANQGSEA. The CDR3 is CSVEGLAGRAQFF. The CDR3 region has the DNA TGCAGCGTTGAGGGGCTAGCGGGGAGAGCGCAGTTCTTC.

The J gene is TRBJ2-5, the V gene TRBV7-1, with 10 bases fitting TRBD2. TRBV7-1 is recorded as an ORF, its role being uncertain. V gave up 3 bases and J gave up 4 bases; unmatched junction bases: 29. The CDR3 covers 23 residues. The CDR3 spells CASSSRGGHLAGGRKWVRETQYF. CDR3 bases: TGTGCCAGCAGCTCTAGGGGTGGCCACTTAGCGGGGGGCCGTAAGTGGGTTAGAGAGACCCAGTACTTC.

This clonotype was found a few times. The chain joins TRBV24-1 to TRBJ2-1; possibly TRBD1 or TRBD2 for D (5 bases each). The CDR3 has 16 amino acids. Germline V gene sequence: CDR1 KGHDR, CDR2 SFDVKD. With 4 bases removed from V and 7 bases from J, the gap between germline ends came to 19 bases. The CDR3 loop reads CATSDLRDRLGNEQFF. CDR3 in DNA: TGTGCCACCAGTGACTTAAGGGACCGGTTAGGGAATGAGCAGTTCTTC.

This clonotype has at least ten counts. The CDR3 sequence is CASSQADRAQDEQYF. In DNA, the CDR3 is TGCGCCAGCAGCCAAGCTGACAGGGCTCAAGACGAGCAGTACTTC. This rearrangement joins TRBV4-3 to TRBJ2-7; TRBD1 aligns across 7 bases. Germline V CDR1 and CDR2: LGHNA, YSLEER. The junction had 8 bases not matched to a gene; V was cut back by 1 base and J by 5 bases. This CDR3 is 15 amino acids long.

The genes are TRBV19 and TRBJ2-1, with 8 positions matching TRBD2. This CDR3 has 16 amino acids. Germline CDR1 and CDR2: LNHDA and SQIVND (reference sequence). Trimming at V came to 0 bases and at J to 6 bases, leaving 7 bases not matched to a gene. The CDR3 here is CASSIDHIGRGNEQFF. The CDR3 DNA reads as TGTGCCAGTAGTATAGATCACATCGGGAGGGGCAATGAGCAGTTCTTC. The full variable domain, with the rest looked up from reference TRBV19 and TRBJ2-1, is DGGITQSPKYLFRKEGQNVTLSCEQNLNHDAMYWYRQDPGQGLRLIYYSQIVNDFQKGDIAEGYSVSREKKESFPLTVTSAQKNPTAFYLCASSIDHIGRGNEQFFGPGTRLTVL.

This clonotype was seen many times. The CDR3, as DNA: TGTGCCAGCAGGTCAGGGGACTACGAGCAGTACTTC. As protein: CASRSGDYEQYF. The genes are TRBV12-3 or TRBV12-4 and TRBJ2-7, with a possible D match to TRBD1 (6 bases). This CDR3 has 12 residues. V was pared by 6 bases and J by 3 bases, with 9 bases between.

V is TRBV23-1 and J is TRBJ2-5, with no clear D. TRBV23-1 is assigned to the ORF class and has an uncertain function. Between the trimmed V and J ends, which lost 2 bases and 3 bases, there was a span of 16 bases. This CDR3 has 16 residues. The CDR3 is CASSQKDDQKEETQYF. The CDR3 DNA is TGCGCCAGCAGTCAAAAGGACGACCAAAAGGAAGAGACCCAGTACTTC.

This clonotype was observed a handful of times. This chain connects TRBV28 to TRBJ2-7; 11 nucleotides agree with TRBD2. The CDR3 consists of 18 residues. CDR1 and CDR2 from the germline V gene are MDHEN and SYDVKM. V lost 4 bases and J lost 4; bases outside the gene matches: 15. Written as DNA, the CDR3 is TGTGCCAGCAGTTCCGCCTTACCGGGACTAGCGGTAAATTACGAGCAGTACTTC. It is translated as CASSSALPGLAVNYEQYF.

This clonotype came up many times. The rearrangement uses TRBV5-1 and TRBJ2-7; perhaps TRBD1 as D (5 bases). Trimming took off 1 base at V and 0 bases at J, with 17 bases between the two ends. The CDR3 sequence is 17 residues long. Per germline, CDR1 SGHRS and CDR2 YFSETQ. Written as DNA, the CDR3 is TGCGCCAGCAGCTTGTTTGCCCGCGTGACAGACTCCTACGAGCAGTACTTC. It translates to CASSLFARVTDSYEQYF.

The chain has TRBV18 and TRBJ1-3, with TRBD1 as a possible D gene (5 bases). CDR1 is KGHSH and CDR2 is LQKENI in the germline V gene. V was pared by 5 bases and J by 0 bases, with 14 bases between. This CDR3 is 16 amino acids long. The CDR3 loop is CASSGDSGDSGNTIYF. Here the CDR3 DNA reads TGTGCCAGCTCAGGTGACAGCGGAGACTCTGGAAACACCATATATTTT.

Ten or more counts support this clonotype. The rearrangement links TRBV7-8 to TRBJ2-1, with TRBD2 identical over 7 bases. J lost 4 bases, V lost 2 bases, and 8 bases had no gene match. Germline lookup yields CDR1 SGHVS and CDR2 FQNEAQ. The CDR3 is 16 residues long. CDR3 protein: CASSLFLAETYNEQFF. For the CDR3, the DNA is TGTGCCAGCAGCTTATTCCTAGCGGAGACTTACAATGAGCAGTTCTTC.

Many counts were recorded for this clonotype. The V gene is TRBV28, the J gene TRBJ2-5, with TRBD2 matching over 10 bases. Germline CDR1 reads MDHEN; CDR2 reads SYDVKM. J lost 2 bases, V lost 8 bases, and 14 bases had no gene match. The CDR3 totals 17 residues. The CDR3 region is CASAQGELAGYQETQYF. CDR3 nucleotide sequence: TGTGCCAGCGCCCAGGGAGAACTAGCGGGATATCAAGAGACCCAGTACTTC.

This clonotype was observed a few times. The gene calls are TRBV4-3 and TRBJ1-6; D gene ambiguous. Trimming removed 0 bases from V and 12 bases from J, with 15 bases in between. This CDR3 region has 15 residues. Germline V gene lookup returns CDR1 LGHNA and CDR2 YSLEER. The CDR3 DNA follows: TGCGCCAGCAGCCAAGATTTCCGCCCGCCCCAACCCCTCCACTTT. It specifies CASSQDFRPPQPLHF.

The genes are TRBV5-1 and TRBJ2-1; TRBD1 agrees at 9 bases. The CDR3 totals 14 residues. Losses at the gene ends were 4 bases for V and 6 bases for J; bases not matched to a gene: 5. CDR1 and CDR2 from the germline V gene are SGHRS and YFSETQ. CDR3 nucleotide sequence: TGCGCCAGCAGCCCGACAGGGGGGTTCAATGAGCAGTTCTTC. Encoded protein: CASSPTGGFNEQFF.

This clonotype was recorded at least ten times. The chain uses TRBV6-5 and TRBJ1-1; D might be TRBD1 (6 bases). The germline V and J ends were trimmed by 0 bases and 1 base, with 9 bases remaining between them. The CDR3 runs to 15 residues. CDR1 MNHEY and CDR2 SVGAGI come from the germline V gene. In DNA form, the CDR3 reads TGTGCCAGCAGTTACTCGCCCAGGGGGAACACTGAAGCTTTCTTT. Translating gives CASSYSPRGNTEAFF.

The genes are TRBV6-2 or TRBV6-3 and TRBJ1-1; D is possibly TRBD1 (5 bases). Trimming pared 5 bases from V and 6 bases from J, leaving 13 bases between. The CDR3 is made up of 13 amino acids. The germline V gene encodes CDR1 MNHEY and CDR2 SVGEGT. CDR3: CASSITDRPEAFF. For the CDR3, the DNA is TGTGCCAGCAGTATCACTGACAGACCTGAAGCTTTCTTT.

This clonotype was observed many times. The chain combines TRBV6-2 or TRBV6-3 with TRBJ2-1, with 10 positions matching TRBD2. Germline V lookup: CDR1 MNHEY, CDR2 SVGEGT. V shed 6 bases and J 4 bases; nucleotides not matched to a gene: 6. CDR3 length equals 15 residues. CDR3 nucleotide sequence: TGTGCCAGCAGAACGGGACTAGCGCCGTACAATGAGCAGTTCTTC. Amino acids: CASRTGLAPYNEQFF.

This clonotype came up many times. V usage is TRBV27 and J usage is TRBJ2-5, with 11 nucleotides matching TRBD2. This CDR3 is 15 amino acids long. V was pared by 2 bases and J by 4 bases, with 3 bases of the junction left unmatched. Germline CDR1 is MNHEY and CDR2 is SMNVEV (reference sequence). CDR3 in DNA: TGTGCCAGCAGTTTACTAGCGGGAGGCGGAGAGACCCAGTACTTC. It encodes CASSLLAGGGETQYF.

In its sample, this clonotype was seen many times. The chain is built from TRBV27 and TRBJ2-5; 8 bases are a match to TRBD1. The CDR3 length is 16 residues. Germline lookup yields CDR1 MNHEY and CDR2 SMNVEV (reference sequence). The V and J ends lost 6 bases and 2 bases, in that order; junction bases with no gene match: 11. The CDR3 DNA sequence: TGTGCCAGCAGCTTGGGACCAGGGGGCATACAAGAGACCCAGTACTTC. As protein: CASSLGPGGIQETQYF.

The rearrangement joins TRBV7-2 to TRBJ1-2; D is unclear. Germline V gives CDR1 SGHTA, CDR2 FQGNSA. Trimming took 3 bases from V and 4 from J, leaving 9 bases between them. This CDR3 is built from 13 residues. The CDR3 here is CASSFISLYGYTF. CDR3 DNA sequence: TGTGCCAGCAGCTTTATAAGTCTCTATGGCTACACCTTC. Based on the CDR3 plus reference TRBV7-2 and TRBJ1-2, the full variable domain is GAGVSQSPSNKVTEKGKDVELRCDPISGHTALYWYRQSLGQGLEFLIYFQGNSAPDKSGLPSDRFSAERTGGSVSTLTIQRTQQEDSAVYLCASSFISLYGYTFGSGTRLTVV.

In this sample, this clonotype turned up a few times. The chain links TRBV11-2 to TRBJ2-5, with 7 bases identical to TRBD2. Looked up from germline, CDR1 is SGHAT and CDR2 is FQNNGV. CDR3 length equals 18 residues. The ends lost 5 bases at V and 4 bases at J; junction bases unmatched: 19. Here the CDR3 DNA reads TGTGCCAGCAGCATATATCTGGCTCCTAGCGGTGGACGAGAGACCCAGTACTTC. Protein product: CASSIYLAPSGGRETQYF.

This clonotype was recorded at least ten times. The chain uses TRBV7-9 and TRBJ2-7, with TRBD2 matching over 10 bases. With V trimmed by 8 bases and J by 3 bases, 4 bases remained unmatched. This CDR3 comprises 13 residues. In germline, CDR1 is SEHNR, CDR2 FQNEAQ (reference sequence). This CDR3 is CASGTSGIYEQYF. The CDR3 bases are TGTGCCAGCGGTACTAGCGGGATCTACGAGCAGTACTTC. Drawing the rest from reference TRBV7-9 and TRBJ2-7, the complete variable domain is DTGVSQNPRHKITKRGQNVTFRCDPISEHNRLYWYRQTLGQGPEFLTYFQNEAQLEKSRLLSDRFSAERPKGSFSTLEIQRTEQGDSAMYLCASGTSGIYEQYFGPGTRLTVT.

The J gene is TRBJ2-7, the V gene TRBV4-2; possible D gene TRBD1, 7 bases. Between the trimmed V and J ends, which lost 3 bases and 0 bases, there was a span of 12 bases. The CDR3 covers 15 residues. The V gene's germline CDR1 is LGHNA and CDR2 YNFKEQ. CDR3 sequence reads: CASSHGGDSSYEQYF. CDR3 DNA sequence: TGTGCCAGCAGCCACGGCGGGGACAGCTCCTACGAGCAGTACTTC.